Included here is one TCR beta chain sequence, with context. These data are taken from a study of blood T cell repertoires in COVID-19. Study context: COVID-19 samples collected from the United States, Italy and Spain covered acute and convalescent phases. In each case, the material was cDNA or gDNA derived from T cells, B-cell-depleted T cells, or PBMCs.

The data were produced by immunoSEQ multiplex PCR, yet TCRdb's version contains in-frame clones alone and is incomplete. The sample includes approximately 40,000 clones, approximately 80% seen only once; the top ten take less than 3.5%. The sample was peripheral blood. The source of this sequence is a woman aged 55 to 70 with acute or convalescent COVID-19.

The CDR3 region has the DNA TGCGCCAGCAGCTTGGACAGAACCTTATATGGCTACACCTTC. Protein sequence: CASSLDRTLYGYTF. The chain recombines TRBV5-1 with TRBJ1-2; D unresolved. V was shortened by 0 bases and J by 5 bases, with 11 bases between the two germline ends. Germline assignment: CDR1 SGHRS and CDR2 YFSETQ. This CDR3 has 14 amino acids.